This T cell receptor beta chain was obtained from a study of cytomegalovirus exposure and HLA in healthy donors. Study results and limitations: The productive fraction for most TCR beta V segments was about 87% or about 30% in an earlier analysis. Some TCR beta chains (more than 150 of them) were listed as cytomegalovirus-associated.

Trimming shortened V by 5 bases and J by 6 bases, and 16 bases separated the two germline ends. In germline, CDR1 is LNHNV, CDR2 YYDKDF (reference sequence). The CDR3 extends over 15 amino acids. Notes on this clone: What it binds is not known.

PCR amplification relied on 60 Vbeta primers (plus 13 Jbeta primers). Measured with immunoSEQ multiplex PCR; TCRdb has only the in-frame clones, and not every one. The repertoire holds 150,000 to 200,000 clones, with 70% to 90% as singletons. Sequencing was performed on PBMCs. This chain links TRBV15 with TRBJ2-2; a weak D match, TRBD2 (6 bases). The TCR comes from a man between 18 and 29 years old in good health and CMV-seropositive. The CDR3 spells CATSGTEDQSGELFF. The CDR3 DNA sequence: TGTGCCACCAGCGGGACTGAGGACCAATCCGGGGAGCTGTTTTTT.